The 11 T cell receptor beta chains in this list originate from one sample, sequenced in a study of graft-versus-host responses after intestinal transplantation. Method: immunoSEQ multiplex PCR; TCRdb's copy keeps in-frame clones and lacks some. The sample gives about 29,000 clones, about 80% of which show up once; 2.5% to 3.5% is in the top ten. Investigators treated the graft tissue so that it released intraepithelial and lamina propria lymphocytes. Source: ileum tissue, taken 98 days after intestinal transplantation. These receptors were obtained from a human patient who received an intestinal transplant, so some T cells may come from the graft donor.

CDR3 nucleotides: TGTGCCAGCAGGACAGGGACCGCGAACACCGGGGAGCTGTTTTTT. It is translated as CASRTGTANTGELFF. The V call is TRBV6-1, the J call TRBJ2-2; 7 bases match TRBD1. The CDR3 is 15 residues long. V shed 6 bases, J shed 0 bases, and the junction held 4 bases outside the gene matches. The germline CDR1 and CDR2 sequences are MNHNS and SASEGT.

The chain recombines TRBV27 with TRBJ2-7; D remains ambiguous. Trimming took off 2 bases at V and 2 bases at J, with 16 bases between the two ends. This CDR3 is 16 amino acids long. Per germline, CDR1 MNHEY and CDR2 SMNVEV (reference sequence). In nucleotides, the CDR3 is TGTGCCAGCAGTTTAGCCGTCATGATGGGTCCCTACGAGCAGTACTTC. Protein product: CASSLAVMMGPYEQYF.

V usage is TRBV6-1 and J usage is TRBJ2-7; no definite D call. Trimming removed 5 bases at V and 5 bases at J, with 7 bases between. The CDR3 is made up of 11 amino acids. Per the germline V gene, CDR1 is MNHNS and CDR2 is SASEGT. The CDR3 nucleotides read TGTGCCAGCAGTTATGTGGACGAGCAGTACTTC. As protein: CASSYVDEQYF.

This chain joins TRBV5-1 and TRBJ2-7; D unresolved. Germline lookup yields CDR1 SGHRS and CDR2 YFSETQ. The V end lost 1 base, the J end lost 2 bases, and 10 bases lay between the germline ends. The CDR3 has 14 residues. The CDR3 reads CASSLTADPYEQYF. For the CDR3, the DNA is TGCGCCAGCAGCTTGACGGCAGACCCCTACGAGCAGTACTTC.

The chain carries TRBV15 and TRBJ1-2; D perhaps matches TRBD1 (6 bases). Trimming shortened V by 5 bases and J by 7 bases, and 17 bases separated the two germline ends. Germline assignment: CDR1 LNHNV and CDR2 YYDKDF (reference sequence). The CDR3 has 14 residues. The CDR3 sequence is CATSPWGDISGYTF. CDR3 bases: TGTGCCACCAGCCCCTGGGGGGACATTAGTGGCTACACCTTC.

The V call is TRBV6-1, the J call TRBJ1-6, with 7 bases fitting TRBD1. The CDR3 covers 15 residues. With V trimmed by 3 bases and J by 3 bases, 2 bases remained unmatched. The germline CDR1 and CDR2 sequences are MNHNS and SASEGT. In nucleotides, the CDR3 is TGTGCCAGCAGTGAGGGACAGAACTATAATTCACCCCTCCACTTT. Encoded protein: CASSEGQNYNSPLHF.

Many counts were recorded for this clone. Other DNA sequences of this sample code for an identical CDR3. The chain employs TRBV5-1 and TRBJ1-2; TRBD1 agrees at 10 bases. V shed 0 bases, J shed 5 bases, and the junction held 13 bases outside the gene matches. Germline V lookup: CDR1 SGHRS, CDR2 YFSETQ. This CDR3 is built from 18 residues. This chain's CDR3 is CASSLGGFGGTGVYGYTF. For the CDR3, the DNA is TGCGCCAGCAGCTTGGGGGGTTTCGGCGGGACAGGGGTGTATGGCTACACCTTC. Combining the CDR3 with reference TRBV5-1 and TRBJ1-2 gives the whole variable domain KAGVTQTPRYLIKTRGQQVTLSCSPISGHRSVSWYQQTPGQGLQFLFEYFSETQRNKGNFPGRFSGRQFSNSRSEMNVSTLELGDSALYLCASSLGGFGGTGVYGYTFGSGTRLTVV.

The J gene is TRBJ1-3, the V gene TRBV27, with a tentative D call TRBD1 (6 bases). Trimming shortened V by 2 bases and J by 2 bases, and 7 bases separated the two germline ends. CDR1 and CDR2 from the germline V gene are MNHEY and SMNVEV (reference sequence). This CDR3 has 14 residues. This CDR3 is CASSLGGAGNTIYF. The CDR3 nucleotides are TGTGCCAGCAGTTTAGGGGGCGCTGGAAACACCATATATTTT.

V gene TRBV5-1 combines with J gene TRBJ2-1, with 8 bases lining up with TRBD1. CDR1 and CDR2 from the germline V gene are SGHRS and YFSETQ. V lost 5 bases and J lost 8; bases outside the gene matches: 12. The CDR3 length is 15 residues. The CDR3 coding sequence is TGCGCCAGCAGGACAGGGGCCCTCTATGAGGATGAGCAGTTCTTC. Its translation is CASRTGALYEDEQFF.

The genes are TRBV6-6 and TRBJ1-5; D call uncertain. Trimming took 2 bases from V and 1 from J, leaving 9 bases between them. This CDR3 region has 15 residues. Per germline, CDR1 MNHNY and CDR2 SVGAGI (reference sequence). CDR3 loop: CASSYLPGSNQPQHF. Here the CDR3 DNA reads TGTGCCAGCAGTTACCTGCCGGGGAGCAATCAGCCCCAGCATTTT.

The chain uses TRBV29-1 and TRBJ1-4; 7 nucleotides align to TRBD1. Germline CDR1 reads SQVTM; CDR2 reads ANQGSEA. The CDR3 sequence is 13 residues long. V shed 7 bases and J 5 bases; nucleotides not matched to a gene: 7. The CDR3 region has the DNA TGCAGCGCTATGGGACAGCCCAATGAAAAACTGTTTTTT. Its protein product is CSAMGQPNEKLFF.